These 14 T cell receptor beta chains were sequenced from one sample in a study of T cell repertoires in cytomegalovirus infection. TCRdb reprocessed the reads via MiXCR and lists one record per CDR3 protein. The sample records about 260,000 distinct CDR3 sequences, 8% to 9.5% being singletons. Sequencing was performed on PBMCs. These receptors were obtained from a human donor in good health (CMV status not recorded). Some clones in this sample may be carry-over from other donors' samples.

Worth noting for this clonotype: A clone one base away is much larger, so this may be a read error. The chain has TRBV6-2 or TRBV6-3 and TRBJ2-3; D remains ambiguous. This CDR3 is 12 amino acids long. The germline gives CDR1 MNHEY, CDR2 SVGEGT. The CDR3 coding sequence is TGTGCCTGCAGTTACGTCCCAGATACGCAGTATTTT. The encoded protein is CACSYVPDTQYF.

The table lists this clonotype with many counts. The chain recombines TRBV30 with TRBJ2-7; TRBD2 matches 8 bases. The CDR3 consists of 16 residues. The ends lost 0 bases at V and 2 bases at J; junction bases unmatched: 9. The germline V gene encodes CDR1 GTSNPN and CDR2 SVGIG (reference sequence). In nucleotides, the CDR3 is TGTGCCTGGAGTGTACGAGCGGGAGTAATCCCCTACGAGCAGTACTTC. This gives the protein CAWSVRAGVIPYEQYF. Combining the CDR3 with reference TRBV30 and TRBJ2-7 gives the whole variable domain SQTIHQWPATLVQPVGSPLSLECTVEGTSNPNLYWYRQAAGRGLQLLFYSVGIGQISSEVPQNLSASRPQDRQFILSSKKLLLSDSGFYLCAWSVRAGVIPYEQYFGPGTRLTVT.

This clonotype was picked up many times. The chain has TRBV11-3 and TRBJ2-3; D ambiguous. Germline assignment: CDR1 SGHNT and CDR2 YENEEA. The CDR3 extends over 13 amino acids. The germline V and J ends were trimmed by 2 bases and 7 bases, with 10 bases remaining between them. CDR3 sequence reads: CASSLSDGYTQYF. The CDR3, as DNA: TGTGCCAGCAGCTTAAGTGATGGATATACGCAGTATTTT.

This clonotype was counted at least ten times. The chain uses TRBV7-2 and TRBJ2-1; 8 positions agree with TRBD2. Losses at the gene ends were 6 bases for V and 4 bases for J; bases not matched to a gene: 5. Germline V gene sequence: CDR1 SGHTA, CDR2 FQGNSA. The CDR3 loop spans 14 amino acids. CDR3 residues: CASSSAGEYNEQFF. CDR3 nucleotide sequence: TGTGCCAGCAGTTCAGCGGGGGAGTACAATGAGCAGTTCTTC.

In this sample, this clonotype turned up many times. The rearrangement uses TRBV7-8 and TRBJ2-3; 11 nucleotides line up with TRBD1. Trimming removed 5 bases from V and 2 bases from J; junction bases left unmatched: 3. Germline V lookup: CDR1 SGHVS, CDR2 FQNEAQ. The CDR3 is made up of 15 amino acids. Here the CDR3 DNA reads TGTGCCAGCAGCCCGGGACAGGGGGACACAGATACGCAGTATTTT. Protein product: CASSPGQGDTDTQYF.

This clonotype showed up just a few times. The CDR3 bases are TGCGCCAGCAGCTTAGGAGGGATCTCAAACGAGCAGTACTTC. Its protein is CASSLGGISNEQYF. This chain connects TRBV5-1 to TRBJ2-7; D may be TRBD2 (6 bases). CDR1 SGHRS and CDR2 YFSETQ come from the germline V gene. With 2 bases removed from V and 5 bases from J, the gap between germline ends came to 14 bases. The CDR3 contains 14 residues.

This clonotype came up many times. This chain links TRBV7-2 with TRBJ1-6; D possibly corresponds to TRBD1 (5 bases). The ends were cut back, 5 bases at V and 5 bases at J, with 13 bases in the middle. Germline assignment: CDR1 SGHTA and CDR2 FQGNSA. There are 15 residues in the CDR3. CDR3 nucleotides: TGTGCCAGCAGCCCGAAGGGAGGGGATAATTCACCCCTCCACTTT. Protein product: CASSPKGGDNSPLHF.

This clonotype has only a few counts. The genes are TRBV28 and TRBJ1-2, with 7 positions matching TRBD1. Trimming took 5 bases from V and 3 from J; bases not matched to a gene: 3. Germline CDR1 MDHEN, CDR2 SYDVKM. This CDR3 contains 13 residues. The CDR3 DNA reads as TGTGCCAGCAGTACCCAGGGGGACTATGGCTACACCTTC. This encodes CASSTQGDYGYTF.

The chain carries TRBV5-4 and TRBJ1-5, with D unclear. This CDR3 region has 15 residues. The germline gives CDR1 SGHNT, CDR2 YYREEE (reference sequence). Trimming took off 3 bases at V and 2 bases at J, with 12 bases between the two ends. CDR3 in amino acids: CASSSGLSGNQPQHF. The CDR3 DNA sequence: TGTGCCAGCAGCTCGGGCCTCTCGGGCAATCAGCCCCAGCATTTT. Looking up the rest from reference TRBV5-4 and TRBJ1-5 gives the full variable domain: ETGVTQSPTHLIKTRGQQVTLRCSSQSGHNTVSWYQQALGQGPQFIFQYYREEENGRGNFPPRFSGLQFPNYSSELNVNALELDDSALYLCASSSGLSGNQPQHFGDGTRLSIL.

V usage is TRBV28 and J usage is TRBJ2-1; 8 bases fit TRBD1. V gave up 8 bases and J gave up 1 base; unmatched junction bases: 4. The CDR3 length is 14 residues. CDR1 is MDHEN, CDR2 SYDVKM, per germline. Written as DNA, the CDR3 is TGTGCCAGCTTCAGACAGGGGTCCTACAATGAGCAGTTCTTC. Translated, it gives CASFRQGSYNEQFF. Using reference TRBV28 and TRBJ2-1 for the parts outside the CDR3, the full variable domain is DVKVTQSSRYLVKRTGEKVFLECVQDMDHENMFWYRQDPGLGLRLIYFSYDVKMKEKGDIPEGYSVSREKKERFSLILESASTNQTSMYLCASFRQGSYNEQFFGPGTRLTVL.

This sequence joins TRBV20-1 and TRBJ2-3, with D possibly TRBD2 on 5 matching bases. This CDR3 is built from 14 residues. Trimming took off 1 base at V and 1 base at J, with 9 bases between the two ends. Germline V gives CDR1 DFQATT, CDR2 SNEGSKA (reference sequence). The CDR3 DNA sequence: TGCAGTGCTAGAGTTAGCGCCCGCACAGATACGCAGTATTTT. This codes for CSARVSARTDTQYF.

This clonotype has ten or more counts. The rearrangement uses TRBV20-1 and TRBJ2-2, with D unresolved. The CDR3 is 14 amino acids. Deletions cut 2 bases from V and 1 base from J, with 8 bases between. The germline gives CDR1 DFQATT, CDR2 SNEGSKA (reference sequence). The CDR3: CSARLDGNTGELFF. In DNA form, the CDR3 reads TGCAGTGCTAGACTGGACGGGAACACCGGGGAGCTGTTTTTT.

The sample holds many counts of this clonotype. The J gene is TRBJ2-3, the V gene TRBV4-3, with D possibly TRBD2 on 5 matching bases. Per germline, CDR1 LGHNA and CDR2 YSLEER. The CDR3 has 16 amino acids. Trimming pared 0 bases from V and 3 bases from J, leaving 13 bases between. The CDR3 DNA follows: TGCGCCAGCAGCCAAGATTTAGAAGCGGCTACAGATACGCAGTATTTT. Amino acid sequence: CASSQDLEAATDTQYF.

Comment on this clonotype: This could be a read error, since a much larger clone is one nucleotide away. This chain uses TRBV10-3 with TRBJ2-3, with TRBD2 identical over 8 bases. Trimming cost V 0 bases and J 1 base; bases outside gene matches: 6. Germline V gives CDR1 ENHRY, CDR2 SYGVKD. The CDR3 totals 17 residues. The CDR3 DNA is TGTGCCATCAGTGAGTCTGTGGGACTAGGTGGCACAGATACGCAGTATTTT. This encodes CAISESVGLGGTDTQYF.